The present T cell receptor (beta chain) was sequenced within a study of monozygotic twins with inflammatory bowel disease. Germline values: CDR1 SGHRS, CDR2 YFSETQ. The CDR3 has 15 amino acids. Findings and limits, study-wide: The analysis yielded no support for one strong signal or clonotype associated with IBD. Using the inverse Simpson index, IBD patients had lower TCRbeta diversity than healthy co-twins.

TCRdb reprocessed the 5' RACE reads and reports one entry per CDR3 protein, with no DNA. The sample holds hundreds of thousands of distinct CDR3 sequences. Collection yielded under 3 ml of blood per donor. About this clonotype itself: Its antigen is not identified.

The receptor was derived from a human donor with ulcerative colitis or Crohn's disease, or a healthy co-twin of an affected twin (not recorded which). Sequencing input: blood. The J gene is TRBJ2-7, the V gene TRBV5-1; the TCRdb D gene call, TRBD1, has no DNA to confirm it. CDR3 amino acids: CASSGDPRTDYEQYF. Full variable domain (rest looked up from reference TRBV5-1 and TRBJ2-7): KAGVTQTPRYLIKTRGQQVTLSCSPISGHRSVSWYQQTPGQGLQFLFEYFSETQRNKGNFPGRFSGRQFSNSRSEMNVSTLELGDSALYLCASSGDPRTDYEQYFGPGTRLTVT.